These 9 T cell receptor beta chains were all obtained from the same sample, sequenced in a study of cytomegalovirus exposure and HLA in healthy donors. Only in-frame clones appear in the TCRdb table, and some are missing; sequencing was by immunoSEQ multiplex PCR. The sample carries 100,000 to 150,000 clones, around 89% recorded once. What was sequenced was PBMCs. These receptors were obtained from a man in his late teens or twenties in good health and CMV-seronegative.

The chain uses TRBV30 and TRBJ2-2; 10 bases align to TRBD2. V lost 4 bases and J lost 7; bases outside the gene matches: 15. Germline CDR1 is GTSNPN and CDR2 is SVGIG (reference sequence). There are 17 residues in the CDR3. This CDR3 reads CAWTVQAGGSFGGELFF. The CDR3 DNA follows: TGTGCCTGGACCGTGCAAGCGGGAGGGTCCTTCGGCGGGGAGCTGTTTTTT. Full variable domain (outside the CDR3, taken from reference TRBV30 and TRBJ2-2): SQTIHQWPATLVQPVGSPLSLECTVEGTSNPNLYWYRQAAGRGLQLLFYSVGIGQISSEVPQNLSASRPQDRQFILSSKKLLLSDSGFYLCAWTVQAGGSFGGELFFGEGSRLTVL.

The chain has TRBV27 and TRBJ2-5; 9 bases match TRBD1. The V and J ends lost 1 base and 1 base, in that order; junction bases with no gene match: 4. Germline V gene sequence: CDR1 MNHEY, CDR2 SMNVEV (reference sequence). The CDR3 is made up of 16 amino acids. As DNA, the CDR3 is TGTGCCAGCAGTTTATACCGGGACAGGGTCCAAGAGACCCAGTACTTC. This encodes CASSLYRDRVQETQYF.

This clone showed up just once. The rearrangement uses TRBV28 and TRBJ2-7; D not certain. The V and J ends lost 4 bases and 7 bases respectively, with 20 bases between them. This CDR3 spans 15 amino acids. The germline V gene has CDR1 MDHEN and CDR2 SYDVKM. The CDR3 DNA reads as TGTGCCAGCAGTTACTCCGGGTCCCACTCGGAAGAGCAGTACTTC. Residues: CASSYSGSHSEEQYF. Drawing the rest from reference TRBV28 and TRBJ2-7, the complete variable domain is DVKVTQSSRYLVKRTGEKVFLECVQDMDHENMFWYRQDPGLGLRLIYFSYDVKMKEKGDIPEGYSVSREKKERFSLILESASTNQTSMYLCASSYSGSHSEEQYFGPGTRLTVT.

This rearrangement joins TRBV28 to TRBJ1-1; 8 nucleotides align to TRBD1. CDR3 length equals 12 residues. Germline lookup yields CDR1 MDHEN and CDR2 SYDVKM. The J segment lost 10 bases and the V segment lost 5 bases, leaving 6 bases of the junction unmatched. The CDR3 region has the DNA TGTGCCAGCAGTACACGACAGGGGAGAGCTTTCTTT. It specifies CASSTRQGRAFF.

The rearrangement joins TRBV28 to TRBJ1-1, with 9 bases aligning to TRBD1. CDR1 MDHEN and CDR2 SYDVKM come from the germline V gene. Unmatched junction bases numbered 9, after V lost 5 bases and J lost 5 bases. The CDR3 contains 15 residues. CDR3 loop: CASSTPGQGQTEAFF. Written as DNA, the CDR3 is TGTGCCAGCAGTACTCCGGGACAGGGACAGACTGAAGCTTTCTTT.

This chain uses TRBV5-4 with TRBJ1-5; 7 bases line up with TRBD1. Germline CDR1 SGHNT, CDR2 YYREEE (reference sequence). The CDR3 totals 13 residues. The V and J ends lost 4 bases and 6 bases, in that order; junction bases with no gene match: 4. The CDR3 region is CASSLDRAQPQHF. In nucleotides, the CDR3 is TGTGCCAGCAGCCTTGACAGGGCTCAGCCCCAGCATTTT. Drawing the rest from reference TRBV5-4 and TRBJ1-5, the complete variable domain is ETGVTQSPTHLIKTRGQQVTLRCSSQSGHNTVSWYQQALGQGPQFIFQYYREEENGRGNFPPRFSGLQFPNYSSELNVNALELDDSALYLCASSLDRAQPQHFGDGTRLSIL.

A few counts support this clone. The chain is built from TRBV27 and TRBJ1-2; D is possibly TRBD1 (5 bases). The germline CDR1 and CDR2 sequences are MNHEY and SMNVEV (reference sequence). The V and J ends lost 5 bases and 2 bases respectively, with 9 bases between them. This CDR3 has 13 amino acids. The CDR3 protein is CASSPTVNYGYTF. The CDR3, as DNA: TGTGCCAGCAGTCCGACAGTAAACTATGGCTACACCTTC.

The J gene is TRBJ2-5, the V gene TRBV2, with 9 bases identical to TRBD2. After removal of 2 bases from V and 7 bases from J, the junction contained 14 bases not matched to a gene. The germline V gene encodes CDR1 SNHLY and CDR2 FYNNEI. The CDR3 totals 17 residues. In nucleotides, the CDR3 is TGTGCCAGCAGTGAATGGGCTAGCGGGACCCGATTAAGGACCCAGTACTTC. Its protein product is CASSEWASGTRLRTQYF.

This clone has a handful of counts. V is TRBV30 and J is TRBJ1-5; maybe TRBD1 (6 bases). Germline V gene sequence: CDR1 GTSNPN, CDR2 SVGIG (reference sequence). This CDR3 comprises 13 residues. Deletions cut 7 bases from V and 0 bases from J, with 10 bases between. This CDR3 is CALGGDSNQPQHF. The CDR3 coding sequence is TGTGCCTTAGGGGGGGATAGCAATCAGCCCCAGCATTTT.